The 26 T cell receptor beta chains below all came from one sample that was sequenced in a study of cytomegalovirus exposure and HLA in healthy donors (dated by TCRdb to the late 2010s). The library was generated by the immunoSEQ multiplex PCR assay. TCRdb carries this immuneACCESS record with in-frame sequences only. Its versions omit some clonotypes, under half of them owing to an unresolved V gene in the studies checked, with the rest unexplained. A total of roughly 140,000 clones appear in this sample, about 89% of them only once. The top ten clones comprise 2.5% to 4% of the sample. Sequencing was done on a sample of PBMCs. Every receptor here comes from a woman younger than 30 in good health and CMV-seropositive.

The chain employs TRBV9 and TRBJ2-4; 7 nucleotides match TRBD2. The CDR3 length is 15 residues. The V gene end was trimmed by 4 bases and the J gene end by 8 bases; junction bases not matched to a gene: 12. Per the germline V gene, CDR1 is SGDLS and CDR2 is YYNGEE. The CDR3 DNA follows: TGTGCCAGCAGCCCTGGTAGCGGGTTCAGGTACATTCAGTACTTC. This translates into CASSPGSGFRYIQYF. Based on the CDR3 plus reference TRBV9 and TRBJ2-4, the full variable domain is DSGVTQTPKHLITATGQRVTLRCSPRSGDLSVYWYQQSLDQGLQFLIQYYNGEERAKGNILERFSAQQFPDLHSELNLSSLELGDSALYFCASSPGSGFRYIQYFGAGTRLSVL.

The chain joins TRBV4-1 to TRBJ2-6; D is undetermined. Germline-derived CDR1 and CDR2 are MGHRA and YSYEKL. The ends were cut back, 0 bases at V and 4 bases at J, with 13 bases in the middle. The CDR3 is 17 amino acids. The CDR3 region is CASSQEVYASGANVLTF. The CDR3 DNA is TGCGCCAGCAGCCAAGAAGTGTACGCGTCAGGGGCCAACGTCCTGACTTTC.

The chain combines TRBV30 with TRBJ1-2; D is unresolved. The germline V gene encodes CDR1 GTSNPN and CDR2 SVGIG (reference sequence). The CDR3 totals 16 residues. Deletions cut 7 bases from V and 0 bases from J, with 21 bases between. The CDR3 DNA sequence: TGTGCCTCTACACCTCTCATTGGCACAGCTAACTATGGCTACACCTTC. It encodes CASTPLIGTANYGYTF.

The chain joins TRBV19 to TRBJ2-3, with 7 bases identical to TRBD1. With V trimmed by 3 bases and J by 0 bases, 3 bases remained unmatched. Germline assignment: CDR1 LNHDA and CDR2 SQIVND (reference sequence). The CDR3 runs 15 residues. The CDR3 reads CASSIATGSTDTQYF. CDR3 sequence (DNA): TGTGCCAGTAGTATCGCGACAGGGAGCACAGATACGCAGTATTTT.

This sequence joins TRBV12-5 and TRBJ2-3; TRBD2 aligns across 12 bases. This CDR3 comprises 15 residues. Germline V CDR1 and CDR2: LGHNT, FRNRAP. V gave up 5 bases and J gave up 6 bases; unmatched junction bases: 6. The CDR3 reads CASGPLAGGPDTQYF. The CDR3 region has the DNA TGTGCTAGTGGTCCTCTAGCGGGAGGGCCGGATACGCAGTATTTT.

This clone was observed a single time. This chain joins TRBV4-1 and TRBJ2-1; D might be TRBD1 (6 bases). V shed 0 bases and J shed 4 bases, with 10 bases lying between them. The CDR3 is 15 residues long. Germline CDR1 is MGHRA and CDR2 is YSYEKL. The CDR3 is CASSQDAGEYNEQFF. The CDR3 nucleotides read TGCGCCAGCAGCCAAGATGCAGGGGAATACAATGAGCAGTTCTTC.

This chain uses TRBV9 with TRBJ2-2, with 12 bases identical to TRBD2. Germline V gives CDR1 SGDLS, CDR2 YYNGEE. This CDR3 comprises 17 residues. The ends lost 4 bases at V and 6 bases at J; junction bases unmatched: 10. The CDR3 loop reads CASSPWGTSGFAGELFF. The CDR3 DNA sequence: TGTGCCAGCAGCCCATGGGGGACTAGCGGGTTCGCCGGGGAGCTGTTTTTT.

The rearrangement uses TRBV5-4 and TRBJ1-2, with TRBD1 matching 7 bases. This CDR3 is built from 16 residues. The V gene end was trimmed by 6 bases and the J gene end by 0 bases; junction bases not matched to a gene: 11. Per germline, CDR1 SGHNT and CDR2 YYREEE (reference sequence). CDR3 residues: CASNPRGALPNYGYTF. CDR3 DNA: TGTGCCAGCAACCCCAGGGGGGCTCTTCCTAACTATGGCTACACCTTC.

The chain carries TRBV5-1 and TRBJ2-3; perhaps TRBD1 as D (6 bases). The CDR3 is made up of 18 amino acids. The V end lost 3 bases, the J end lost 5 bases, and 25 bases lay between the germline ends. Germline lookup yields CDR1 SGHRS and CDR2 YFSETQ. The CDR3 is CASSWWARTAGRKDTQYF. CDR3 coding DNA: TGCGCCAGCAGCTGGTGGGCCCGGACAGCTGGACGTAAAGATACGCAGTATTTT. Combining the CDR3 with reference TRBV5-1 and TRBJ2-3 gives the whole variable domain KAGVTQTPRYLIKTRGQQVTLSCSPISGHRSVSWYQQTPGQGLQFLFEYFSETQRNKGNFPGRFSGRQFSNSRSEMNVSTLELGDSALYLCASSWWARTAGRKDTQYFGPGTRLTVL.

The V call is TRBV11-2, the J call TRBJ1-1; 9 nucleotides match TRBD1. V lost 2 bases to trimming and J lost 3 bases; unmatched junction nucleotides: 4. This CDR3 comprises 15 residues. Germline V gives CDR1 SGHAT, CDR2 FQNNGV. CDR3 sequence: CASSLTGGAYTEAFF. CDR3 in DNA: TGTGCCAGCAGCTTAACAGGGGGCGCGTACACTGAAGCTTTCTTT.

The table lists this clone with a count of one. The chain couples TRBV29-1 to TRBJ2-1, with 7 bases lining up with TRBD2. The CDR3 has 15 amino acids. Trimming cost V 4 bases and J 4 bases; bases outside gene matches: 10. The germline gives CDR1 SQVTM, CDR2 ANQGSEA. The CDR3 DNA follows: TGCAGCGTTGGGGGTCCCGGGAGGAGGTACAATGAGCAGTTCTTC. Translating it yields CSVGGPGRRYNEQFF.

The chain links TRBV4-3 to TRBJ2-3; TRBD1 might be the D (5 bases). The germline V and J ends were trimmed by 1 base and 1 base, with 18 bases remaining between them. Germline V CDR1 and CDR2: LGHNA, YSLEER. The CDR3 runs to 18 residues. CDR3 loop: CASSQAPAGQMGTDTQYF. In DNA form, the CDR3 reads TGCGCCAGCAGCCAAGCTCCCGCAGGGCAAATGGGCACAGATACGCAGTATTTT.

The rearrangement uses TRBV7-2 and TRBJ2-7; TRBD2 is a possible D gene (5 bases). Trimming took 8 bases from V and 0 from J, leaving 14 bases between them. The germline V gene encodes CDR1 SGHTA and CDR2 FQGNSA. The CDR3 consists of 14 residues. This CDR3 is CASVPERHSYEQYF. For the CDR3, the DNA is TGTGCCAGCGTACCAGAGCGGCACTCCTACGAGCAGTACTTC.

The chain uses TRBV7-3 and TRBJ1-1, with D perhaps TRBD1 (6 bases). The CDR3 covers 15 residues. V shed 2 bases and J shed 6 bases, with 16 bases lying between them. Germline loops: CDR1 SGHTA, CDR2 FQGTGA. CDR3: CASSLEGQGWSEAFF. In DNA form, the CDR3 reads TGTGCCAGCAGCTTAGAAGGTCAGGGGTGGTCTGAAGCTTTCTTT.

The CDR3: CASSSADPQGYEQYF. The CDR3 bases are TGTGCCAGCAGTTCAGCCGACCCCCAGGGCTACGAGCAGTACTTC. The V call is TRBV6-6, the J call TRBJ2-7, with D perhaps matching TRBD1 (5 bases). Trimming stripped 4 bases from V and 3 bases from J, with 16 bases between. This CDR3 comprises 15 residues. Germline assignment: CDR1 MNHNY and CDR2 SVGAGI (reference sequence).

The chain employs TRBV4-2 and TRBJ2-1, with 9 bases aligning to TRBD2. Per the germline V gene, CDR1 is LGHNA and CDR2 is YNFKEQ. Trimming took 4 bases from V and 0 from J; bases not matched to a gene: 10. The CDR3 has 18 residues. The CDR3 protein is CASSPPLAGDPSYNEQFF. Written as DNA, the CDR3 is TGTGCCAGCAGCCCCCCATTAGCGGGAGACCCCTCCTACAATGAGCAGTTCTTC.

The rearrangement uses TRBV19 and TRBJ1-2, with D possibly being TRBD1 (5 bases). Germline values: CDR1 LNHDA, CDR2 SQIVND (reference sequence). V was cut by 0 bases and J by 6 bases, with 11 bases left in between. The CDR3 totals 14 residues. CDR3 amino acids: CASSIEGRDNGYTF. The CDR3 nucleotides read TGTGCCAGTAGTATAGAGGGCAGGGATAATGGCTACACCTTC.

V and J are TRBV6-5 and TRBJ1-3; D may be TRBD1 (6 bases). The CDR3 extends over 16 amino acids. Trimming shortened V by 0 bases and J by 2 bases, and 11 bases separated the two germline ends. Germline lookup yields CDR1 MNHEY and CDR2 SVGAGI. CDR3 sequence reads: CASSYSGQAAGNTIYF. DNA for the CDR3: TGTGCCAGCAGTTACTCGGGACAAGCAGCTGGAAACACCATATATTTT.

The V call is TRBV6-6, the J call TRBJ1-4; D gene uncertain. The CDR3 loop spans 15 amino acids. Germline assignment: CDR1 MNHNY and CDR2 SVGAGI (reference sequence). Trimming pared 8 bases from V and 0 bases from J, leaving 13 bases between. The CDR3 loop reads CASGAGIPTNEKLFF. The CDR3 region has the DNA TGTGCCAGCGGTGCGGGGATTCCAACTAATGAAAAACTGTTTTTT.

This sequence joins TRBV5-6 and TRBJ2-4; 8 bases are shared with TRBD1. This CDR3 comprises 17 residues. Germline V gene lookup returns CDR1 SGHDT and CDR2 YYEEEE. Trimming at V came to 3 bases and at J to 6 bases, leaving 14 bases not matched to a gene. The CDR3 nucleotides read TGTGCCAGCAGCTCTCTTTCGGTGACAGGGGCCGGAAACATTCAGTACTTC. This sequence encodes CASSSLSVTGAGNIQYF.

This clone was found once. The rearrangement links TRBV29-1 to TRBJ1-4; D remains unclear. CDR1 SQVTM and CDR2 ANQGSEA come from the germline V gene. The V end lost 7 bases, the J end lost 5 bases, and 5 bases lay between the germline ends. The CDR3 is 10 amino acids. The CDR3 spells CSARNEKLFF. CDR3 coding DNA: TGCAGCGCCAGAAATGAAAAACTGTTTTTT. Full variable domain (missing parts from reference TRBV29-1 and TRBJ1-4): SAVISQKPSRDICQRGTSLTIQCQVDSQVTMMFWYRQQPGQSLTLIATANQGSEATYESGFVIDKFPISRPNLTFSTLTVSNMSPEDSSIYLCSARNEKLFFGSGTQLSVL.

This chain uses TRBV14 with TRBJ1-1; TRBD1 agrees at 9 bases. With V trimmed by 2 bases and J by 3 bases, 4 bases remained unmatched. Germline CDR1 and CDR2: SGHDN and FVKESK. The CDR3 spans 15 residues. As DNA, the CDR3 is TGTGCCAGCAGCCAATTACAGGGGGCGTACACTGAAGCTTTCTTT. The encoded protein is CASSQLQGAYTEAFF.

The chain joins TRBV7-2 to TRBJ2-5; 9 nucleotides agree with TRBD1. Trimming cost V 0 bases and J 4 bases; bases outside gene matches: 6. CDR1 is SGHTA, CDR2 FQGNSA, per germline. This CDR3 has 16 residues. The CDR3 here is CASSLAGTGIRETQYF. CDR3 sequence (DNA): TGTGCCAGCAGCTTAGCCGGGACAGGGATCCGAGAGACCCAGTACTTC.

This clone was detected only a few times. The chain combines TRBV27 with TRBJ2-7; 9 bases are a match to TRBD1. The CDR3 totals 15 residues. The V gene's germline CDR1 is MNHEY and CDR2 SMNVEV (reference sequence). V lost 1 base and J lost 3; bases outside the gene matches: 4. CDR3 region: CASSLLGTGIYEQYF. For the CDR3, the DNA is TGTGCCAGCAGTTTATTGGGGACAGGGATCTACGAGCAGTACTTC.

V usage is TRBV19 and J usage is TRBJ2-3; 9 bases are a match to TRBD2. The CDR3 sequence is 16 residues long. CDR1 and CDR2 (germline): LNHDA, SQIVND (reference sequence). V dropped 0 bases and J dropped 0; count of bases not matched to a gene: 1. The CDR3 reads CASSIEAGGSTDTQYF. CDR3 sequence (DNA): TGTGCCAGTAGTATAGAGGCGGGAGGGAGCACAGATACGCAGTATTTT.

The chain uses TRBV13 and TRBJ1-5, with no clear D. CDR1 is PRHDT and CDR2 is FYEKMQ in the germline V gene (reference sequence). The CDR3 has 13 amino acids. Deletions cut 5 bases from V and 3 bases from J, with 8 bases between. The CDR3 DNA is TGTGCCAGCAGCATGGCCCCCAATCAGCCCCAGCATTTT. Translation gives CASSMAPNQPQHF.